This T cell receptor (beta chain) comes out of a study of cytomegalovirus exposure and HLA in healthy donors. Study outcomes and limitations: Researchers catalogued roughly 150 TCR beta chains as cytomegalovirus-associated.

The germline V and J ends were trimmed by 1 base and 6 bases, with 13 bases remaining between them. Germline CDR1 is SGHDT and CDR2 is YYEEEE. This CDR3 has 14 residues. Amplification used 60 Vbeta primers and 13 Jbeta primers. Using immunoSEQ multiplex PCR, the repertoire was profiled, and TCRdb retains in-frame clones only, with some absent. The sample lists about 130,000 clones; about four fifths were seen once. Comment on this clone: As yet, its antigen is unknown.

The specimen was PBMCs. This sequence originates from a woman in her thirties or forties in good health and CMV-seropositive. The chain joins TRBV5-6 to TRBJ1-1; perhaps TRBD1 as D (5 bases). CDR3 nucleotides: TGTGCCAGCAGCTTGAACAGGATTACTTCTGAAGCTTTCTTT. This encodes CASSLNRITSEAFF.